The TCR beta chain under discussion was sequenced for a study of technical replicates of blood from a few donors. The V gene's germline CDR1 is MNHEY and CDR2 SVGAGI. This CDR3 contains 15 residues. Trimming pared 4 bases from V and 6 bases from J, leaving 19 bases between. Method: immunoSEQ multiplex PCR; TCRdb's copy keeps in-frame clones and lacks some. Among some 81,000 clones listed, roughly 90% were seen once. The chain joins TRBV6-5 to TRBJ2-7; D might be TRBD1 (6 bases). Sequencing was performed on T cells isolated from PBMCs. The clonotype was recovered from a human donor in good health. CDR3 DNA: TGTGCCAGCAGTTTACAGGGTACCCAGGTTGGCGAGCAGTACTTC. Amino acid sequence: CASSLQGTQVGEQYF.